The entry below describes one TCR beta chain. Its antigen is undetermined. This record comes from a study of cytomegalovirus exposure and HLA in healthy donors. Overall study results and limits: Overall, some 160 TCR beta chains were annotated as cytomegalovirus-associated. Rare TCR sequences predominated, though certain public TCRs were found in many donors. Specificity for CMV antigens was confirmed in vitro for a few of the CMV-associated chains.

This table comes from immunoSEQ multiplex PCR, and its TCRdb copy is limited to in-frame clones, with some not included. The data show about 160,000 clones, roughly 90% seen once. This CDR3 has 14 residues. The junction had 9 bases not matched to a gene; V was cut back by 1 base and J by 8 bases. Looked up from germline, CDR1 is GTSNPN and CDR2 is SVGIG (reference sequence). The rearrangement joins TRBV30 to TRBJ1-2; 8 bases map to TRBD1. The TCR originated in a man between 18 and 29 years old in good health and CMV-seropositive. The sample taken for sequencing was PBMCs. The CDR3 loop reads CAWSATTGATGYTF. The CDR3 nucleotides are TGTGCCTGGAGTGCTACGACAGGGGCGACAGGCTACACCTTC.